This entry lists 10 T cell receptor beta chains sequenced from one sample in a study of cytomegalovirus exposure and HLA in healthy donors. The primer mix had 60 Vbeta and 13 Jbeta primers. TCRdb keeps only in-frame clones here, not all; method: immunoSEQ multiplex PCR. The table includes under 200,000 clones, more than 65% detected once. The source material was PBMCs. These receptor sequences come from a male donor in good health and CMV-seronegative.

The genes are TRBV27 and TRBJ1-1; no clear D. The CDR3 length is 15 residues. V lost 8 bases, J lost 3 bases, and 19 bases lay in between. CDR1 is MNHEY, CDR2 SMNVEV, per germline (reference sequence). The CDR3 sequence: CASSPLQKVDTEAFF. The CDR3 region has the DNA TGTGCCAGCTCCCCCCTACAGAAAGTGGACACTGAAGCTTTCTTT.

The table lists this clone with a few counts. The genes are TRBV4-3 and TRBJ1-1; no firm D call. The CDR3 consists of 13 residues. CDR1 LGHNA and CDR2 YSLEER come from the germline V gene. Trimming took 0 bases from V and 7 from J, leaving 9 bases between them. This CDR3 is CASSQDFHGEAFF. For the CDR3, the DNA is TGCGCCAGCAGCCAAGATTTCCACGGTGAAGCTTTCTTT.

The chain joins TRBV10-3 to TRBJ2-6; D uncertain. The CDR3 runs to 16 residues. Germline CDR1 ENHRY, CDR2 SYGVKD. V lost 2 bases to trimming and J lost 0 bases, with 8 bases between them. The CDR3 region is CAISETSDSGANVLTF. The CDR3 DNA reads TGTGCCATCAGTGAGACGAGTGACTCTGGGGCCAACGTCCTGACTTTC.

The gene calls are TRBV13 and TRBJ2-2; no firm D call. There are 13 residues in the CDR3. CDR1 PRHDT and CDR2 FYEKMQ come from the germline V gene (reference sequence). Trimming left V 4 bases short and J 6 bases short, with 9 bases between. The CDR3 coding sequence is TGTGCCAGCAGCTCCCTACCCGCCGGGGAGCTGTTTTTT. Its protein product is CASSSLPAGELFF.

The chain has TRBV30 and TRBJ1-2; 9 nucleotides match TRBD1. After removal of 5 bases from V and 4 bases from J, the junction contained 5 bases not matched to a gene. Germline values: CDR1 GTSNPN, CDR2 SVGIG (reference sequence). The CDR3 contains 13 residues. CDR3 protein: CAWDGDRVYGYTF. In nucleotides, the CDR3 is TGTGCCTGGGATGGGGACAGGGTCTATGGCTACACCTTC.

The CDR3 sequence is CASSLTPRGTEAFF. In DNA, the CDR3 is TGTGCCAGCAGCTTAACCCCACGGGGCACTGAAGCTTTCTTT. V and J are TRBV7-8 and TRBJ1-1; no reliable D call. This CDR3 is 14 amino acids long. Germline loops: CDR1 SGHVS, CDR2 FQNEAQ. Trimming shortened V by 2 bases and J by 4 bases, and 11 bases separated the two germline ends.

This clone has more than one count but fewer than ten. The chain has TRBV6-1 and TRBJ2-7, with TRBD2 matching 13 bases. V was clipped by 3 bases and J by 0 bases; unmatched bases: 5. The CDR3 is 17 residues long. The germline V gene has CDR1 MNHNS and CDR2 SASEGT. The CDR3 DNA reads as TGTGCCAGCAGTGACGACGGGACTAGCGGGGCCTCCTACGAGCAGTACTTC. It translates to CASSDDGTSGASYEQYF.

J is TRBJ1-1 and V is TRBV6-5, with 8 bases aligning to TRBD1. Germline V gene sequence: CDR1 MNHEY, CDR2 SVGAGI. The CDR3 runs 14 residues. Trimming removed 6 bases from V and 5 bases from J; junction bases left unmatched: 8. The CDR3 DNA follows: TGTGCCAGCAGCCACGACAGGGGTAGAACTGAAGCTTTCTTT. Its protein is CASSHDRGRTEAFF.

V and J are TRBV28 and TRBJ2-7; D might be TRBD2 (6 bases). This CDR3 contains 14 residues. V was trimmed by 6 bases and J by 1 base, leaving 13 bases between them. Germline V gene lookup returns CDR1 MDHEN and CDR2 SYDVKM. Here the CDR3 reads CASRRTGTSYEQYF. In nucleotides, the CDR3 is TGTGCCAGCAGACGGACCGGGACTTCCTACGAGCAGTACTTC.

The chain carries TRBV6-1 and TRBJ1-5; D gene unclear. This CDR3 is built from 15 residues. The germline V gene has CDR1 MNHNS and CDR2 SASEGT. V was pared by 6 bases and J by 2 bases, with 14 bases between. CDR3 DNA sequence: TGTGCCAGCAGGCCGCCCCCCCCGGGCAATCAGCCCCAGCATTTT. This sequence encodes CASRPPPPGNQPQHF.